Listed here are 24 T cell receptor beta chains from one sample, sequenced in a study of cytotoxic CD8 clonotypes in ibrutinib-treated CLL. Only in-frame clones appear in the TCRdb table, and some are missing; sequencing was by immunoSEQ multiplex PCR. The repertoire holds about 140,000 clones, with 60% to 80% as singletons. Material: PBMCs, obtained after 12 months of ibrutinib treatment. These receptors originate from a human donor with chronic lymphocytic leukemia.

The chain recombines TRBV9 with TRBJ1-4; 10 bases fit TRBD1. This CDR3 region has 15 residues. CDR1 is SGDLS, CDR2 YYNGEE, per germline. Trimming took 4 bases from V and 5 from J; bases not matched to a gene: 5. CDR3 amino acids: CASSTRTGGNEKLFF. The DNA for the CDR3 is TGTGCCAGCAGCACCCGGACAGGGGGGAATGAAAAACTGTTTTTT.

The CDR3 DNA reads TGTGCCAGCACCGGGGACAGATACTACGAGCAGTACTTC. Protein sequence: CASTGDRYYEQYF. The rearrangement uses TRBV28 and TRBJ2-7, with 7 bases identical to TRBD1. Germline V gene sequence: CDR1 MDHEN, CDR2 SYDVKM. The CDR3 runs 13 residues. Trimming cost V 7 bases and J 3 bases; bases outside gene matches: 6.

This sequence joins TRBV5-4 and TRBJ1-4, with a possible D match to TRBD1 (6 bases). CDR3 length: 16 residues. Looked up from germline, CDR1 is SGHNT and CDR2 is YYREEE (reference sequence). The V end lost 3 bases, the J end lost 4 bases, and 16 bases lay between the germline ends. CDR3 protein: CASSYGGAGRNEKLFF. The DNA of the CDR3 is TGTGCCAGCAGCTACGGGGGGGCAGGGCGTAATGAAAAACTGTTTTTT.

The genes are TRBV19 and TRBJ2-7; perhaps TRBD2 as D (5 bases). The germline V and J ends were trimmed by 1 base and 4 bases, with 14 bases remaining between them. Germline CDR1 and CDR2: LNHDA and SQIVND (reference sequence). This CDR3 is 15 amino acids long. The CDR3 spells CASSIASGGAYEQYF. The CDR3 DNA follows: TGTGCCAGTAGTATAGCGAGCGGTGGAGCATACGAGCAGTACTTC.

The chain uses TRBV30 and TRBJ1-3, with D perhaps matching TRBD1 (5 bases). CDR3 size: 14 residues. The V gene lost 0 bases and the J gene lost 5 bases, with 11 bases spanning the gap. Germline assignment: CDR1 GTSNPN and CDR2 SVGIG (reference sequence). The CDR3 here is CAWSVPGPRNTIYF. In nucleotides, the CDR3 is TGTGCCTGGAGTGTACCGGGACCTAGAAACACCATATATTTT.

The chain uses TRBV11-2 and TRBJ2-5; D uncertain. Germline V gene data show CDR1 as SGHAT and CDR2 as FQNNGV. V gave up 5 bases and J gave up 1 base, with 11 bases separating them. CDR3 length: 14 residues. The CDR3 DNA sequence: TGTGCCAGCAGCATCAGGATTACCCAAGAGACCCAGTACTTC. This sequence encodes CASSIRITQETQYF.

This clone was observed a handful of times. J is TRBJ1-1 and V is TRBV19; unclear D gene. Per germline, CDR1 LNHDA and CDR2 SQIVND (reference sequence). The CDR3 consists of 11 residues. The V end lost 5 bases, the J end lost 11 bases, and 12 bases lay between the germline ends. The CDR3, as DNA: TGTGCCAGTAGTCCCATTCAGAGGGCTTTCTTT. Translation: CASSPIQRAFF.

The V gene is TRBV27, the J gene TRBJ2-3; D might be TRBD2 (6 bases). The CDR3 covers 14 residues. The germline gives CDR1 MNHEY, CDR2 SMNVEV (reference sequence). V shed 2 bases and J shed 14 bases, with 20 bases lying between them. Written as DNA, the CDR3 is TGTGCCAGCAGTTTAGATTTGCGGGGTATTTTCCGGTATTTT. Translation: CASSLDLRGIFRYF.

The CDR3 spells CASSSGPGRPQHF. Written as DNA, the CDR3 is TGTGCCAGCAGCTCAGGGCCGGGTCGGCCCCAGCATTTT. The rearrangement links TRBV7-2 to TRBJ1-5; perhaps TRBD1 as D (5 bases). This CDR3 is built from 13 residues. Germline CDR1 SGHTA, CDR2 FQGNSA. Between the trimmed V and J ends, which lost 4 bases and 9 bases, there was a span of 13 bases.

The chain joins TRBV2 to TRBJ1-5, with D unclear. The ends were cut back, 4 bases at V and 3 bases at J, with 10 bases in the middle. This CDR3 is built from 14 residues. Per the germline V gene, CDR1 is SNHLY and CDR2 is FYNNEI. CDR3 in DNA: TGTGCCAGCAGTGTGTATAGATTCAATCAGCCCCAGCATTTT. It translates to CASSVYRFNQPQHF.

With regard to this clone: This probably arose from a read error, given a far larger clone one base away. The chain links TRBV4-1 to TRBJ2-1; D not resolved. In germline, CDR1 is MGHRA, CDR2 YSYEKL. V gave up 4 bases and J gave up 0 bases, with 1 base separating them. The CDR3 length is 12 residues. CDR3 residues: CASSPSYNEQFF. As DNA, the CDR3 is TGCGCCAGCAGCCCCTCCTACAATGAGCAGTTCTTC.

The count of this clone is one. The chain recombines TRBV28 with TRBJ2-7; perhaps D is TRBD1 or TRBD2 (5 bases each). The V end was cut by 5 bases, the J end by 0 bases, with 14 bases between. There are 15 residues in the CDR3. Germline V gives CDR1 MDHEN, CDR2 SYDVKM. The CDR3 DNA sequence: TGTGCCAGCAGTCCCGGGACGGAAGGCTCCTACGAGCAGTACTTC. This codes for CASSPGTEGSYEQYF.

About this clone itself: The sample holds other DNA sequences that translate to the same CDR3. The chain uses TRBV29-1 and TRBJ1-1; D unresolved. Trimming took off 4 bases at V and 1 base at J, with 7 bases between the two ends. The CDR3 is made up of 12 amino acids. The germline V gene has CDR1 SQVTM and CDR2 ANQGSEA. CDR3 sequence (DNA): TGCAGCGTTGTACGCGGGAACACTGAAGCTTTCTTT. Its translation is CSVVRGNTEAFF.

The rearrangement links TRBV27 to TRBJ2-3; 10 nucleotides match TRBD2. Trimming removed 2 bases from V and 2 bases from J; junction bases left unmatched: 4. The CDR3 loop spans 16 amino acids. CDR1 MNHEY and CDR2 SMNVEV come from the germline V gene (reference sequence). DNA of the CDR3: TGTGCCAGCAGTTTAAGTCTAGCGGGGGTCACAGATACGCAGTATTTT. Translated: CASSLSLAGVTDTQYF.

The chain employs TRBV5-1 and TRBJ2-7; 13 bases match TRBD2. The CDR3 spans 17 residues. V lost 4 bases to trimming and J lost 0 bases; unmatched junction nucleotides: 7. The V gene's germline CDR1 is SGHRS and CDR2 YFSETQ. For the CDR3, the DNA is TGCGCCAGCAGCAGAACTAGCGGGGGGGATTACTCCTACGAGCAGTACTTC. Translated: CASSRTSGGDYSYEQYF.

This clone was counted a few times. V and J are TRBV7-9 and TRBJ1-4; D gene ambiguous. Germline V gene data show CDR1 as SEHNR and CDR2 as FQNEAQ (reference sequence). V was cut by 1 base and J by 7 bases, with 16 bases left in between. The CDR3 consists of 16 residues. The CDR3 coding sequence is TGTGCCAGCAGCTTAGGACTTGCAGATTATCGTGAAAAACTGTTTTTT. It encodes CASSLGLADYREKLFF.

This chain connects TRBV12-5 to TRBJ2-7; 9 bases fit TRBD1. J lost 2 bases, V lost 0 bases, and 8 bases had no gene match. Germline-derived CDR1 and CDR2 are LGHNT and FRNRAP. The CDR3 loop spans 17 amino acids. The CDR3 reads CASGLVRTGQGAYEQYF. The CDR3, as DNA: TGTGCTAGTGGTTTGGTACGAACGGGACAGGGAGCCTACGAGCAGTACTTC.

V and J are TRBV19 and TRBJ1-2; 8 nucleotides agree with TRBD1. The length of the CDR3 is 14 residues. The ends lost 5 bases at V and 4 bases at J; junction bases unmatched: 6. Germline values: CDR1 LNHDA, CDR2 SQIVND (reference sequence). The CDR3: CASSDTTGVYGYTF. DNA of the CDR3: TGTGCCAGTAGTGATACGACAGGGGTCTATGGCTACACCTTC.

The J gene is TRBJ1-6, the V gene TRBV6-1, with TRBD1 as a possible D gene (6 bases). Germline assignment: CDR1 MNHNS and CDR2 SASEGT. This CDR3 is 15 amino acids long. Trimming pared 10 bases from V and 7 bases from J, leaving 20 bases between. The CDR3 DNA reads as TGTGCCACCCCCCGTGGGGGGCTTAACAATTCACCCCTCCACTTT. It codes for CATPRGGLNNSPLHF.

The J gene is TRBJ1-5, the V gene TRBV5-6; tentatively, D is TRBD1 (5 bases). The length of the CDR3 is 14 residues. Trimming shortened V by 4 bases and J by 6 bases, and 14 bases separated the two germline ends. Germline V lookup: CDR1 SGHDT, CDR2 YYEEEE. For the CDR3, the DNA is TGTGCCAGCAGCCTCGGACAAGGGAGTCAGCCCCAGCATTTT. Translation gives CASSLGQGSQPQHF.

V usage is TRBV28 and J usage is TRBJ1-4, with D possibly being TRBD1 (5 bases). The CDR3 covers 14 residues. In germline, CDR1 is MDHEN, CDR2 SYDVKM. Deletions cut 8 bases from V and 4 bases from J, with 14 bases between. CDR3 sequence (DNA): TGTGCCAGCCGGGGGATTACGGGTAATGAAAAACTGTTTTTT. The encoded protein is CASRGITGNEKLFF.

The gene calls are TRBV19 and TRBJ1-5; TRBD1 might be the D (6 bases). The CDR3 is 15 amino acids. Germline assignment: CDR1 LNHDA and CDR2 SQIVND (reference sequence). Between the trimmed V and J ends, which lost 1 base and 7 bases, there was a span of 14 bases. The CDR3 sequence: CASSIARTGNQPQHF. The CDR3 DNA is TGTGCCAGTAGTATAGCGCGAACAGGGAACCAGCCCCAGCATTTT.

The chain couples TRBV6-1 to TRBJ2-7, with D tentatively TRBD1 (5 bases). The germline V gene has CDR1 MNHNS and CDR2 SASEGT. The CDR3 spans 14 residues. V lost 5 bases and J lost 1, with 12 bases in between. The CDR3 sequence is CASSTGHRSYEQYF. CDR3 DNA: TGTGCCAGCAGTACTGGACACAGGTCCTACGAGCAGTACTTC.

This clone showed up just a few times. The chain has TRBV7-6 and TRBJ2-1; TRBD1 matches at 9 bases. CDR1 and CDR2 (germline): SGHVS, FNYEAQ. Germline trimming cut 3 bases from V and 7 bases from J; bases unmatched to any gene: 13. This CDR3 comprises 17 residues. The CDR3 nucleotides read TGTGCCAGCAGCTTGGGTCTTGTCGGGACAGGGCAAAATGAGCAGTTCTTC. Translated, it gives CASSLGLVGTGQNEQFF.